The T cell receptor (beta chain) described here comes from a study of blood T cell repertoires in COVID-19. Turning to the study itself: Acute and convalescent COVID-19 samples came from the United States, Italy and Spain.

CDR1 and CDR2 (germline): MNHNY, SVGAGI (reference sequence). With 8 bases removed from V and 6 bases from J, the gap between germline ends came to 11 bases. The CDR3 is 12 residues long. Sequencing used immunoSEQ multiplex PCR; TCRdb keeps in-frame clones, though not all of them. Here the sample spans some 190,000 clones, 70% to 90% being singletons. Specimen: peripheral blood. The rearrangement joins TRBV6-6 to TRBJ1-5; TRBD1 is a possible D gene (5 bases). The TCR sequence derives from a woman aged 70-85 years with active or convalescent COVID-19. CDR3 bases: TGTGCCAGCGGCGGGGCTAGTCAGCCCCAGCATTTT. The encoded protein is CASGGASQPQHF.